This record looks at one T cell receptor (beta chain) sequence and its context. Its specificity is not known. These data originate in a study of T cell responses to AZD1222 COVID-19 vaccine. Sequencing was performed with immunoSEQ multiplex PCR; in TCRdb, only in-frame clones are kept and a portion is missing. The sample records tens of thousands of clones, 75% to 85% being singletons. General study points: Vaccine-related CD4 TCRs covered spike, predominating at 160-218 and 743-854. Repertoire collection took place solely once the T cell response had peaked. Possibly, clonal diversity was underestimated; donors were largely white British and included more females.

This CDR3 has 15 amino acids. Germline V CDR1 and CDR2: SGHNT, YENEEA. V dropped 0 bases and J dropped 7 bases, with 15 bases sitting between them. The sequences come from peripheral blood, collected on day 0 of AZD1222 vaccination. The sequence was collected from an adult in good health. V gene TRBV11-3 combines with J gene TRBJ2-5; weak D call: TRBD1 (5 bases). CDR3 bases: TGTGCCAGCAGCTTAGATCCCAGGGTTGGTTGGACCCAGTACTTC. Amino acid sequence: CASSLDPRVGWTQYF. The whole variable domain, remainder taken from reference TRBV11-3 and TRBJ2-5, is EAGVVQSPRYKIIEKKQPVAFWCNPISGHNTLYWYLQNLGQGPELLIRYENEEAVDDSQLPKDRFSAERLKGVDSTLKIQPAELGDSAVYLCASSLDPRVGWTQYFGPGTRLLVL.